Sequencing of this TCR beta chain was carried out in a study of blood T cells in healthy people across ages. It was with a sample-barcoded 5' primer and a J-beta primer mix that a second PCR of roughly 6 to 12 cycles was run. In TCRdb, the 5' RACE reads were re-called with MiXCR into one record per CDR3 protein. This sample carries about 1,000,000 distinct CDR3 sequences, 35% to 55% of them seen once, and the ten largest clones take approximately 17%. This clonotype was seen only a few times. The ends were cut back, 5 bases at V and 13 bases at J, with 15 bases in the middle. CDR1 and CDR2 from the germline V gene are SGHTA and FQGTGA. The CDR3 totals 12 residues.

The chain combines TRBV7-3 with TRBJ2-4; D is undetermined. This clonotype was sampled from a woman aged 60 to 75 in good health. The material sequenced was blood. The CDR3 nucleotides read TGTGCCAGCAGCCCTGCGACGGATAAGCAGTACTTC. Translated: CASSPATDKQYF.